This entry features one TCR beta chain sequence. This entry belongs to a study of blood T cell repertoires in COVID-19. Study summary: Acute and convalescent COVID-19 specimens originated in the United States, Italy and Spain. Nucleic acid was either cDNA or gDNA, and it came from T cells, B-cell-depleted T cells, or PBMCs.

Original processing notes: Estimation of nucleated cell counts was performed using reference gene primer amplification. Assay: immunoSEQ multiplex PCR; the TCRdb copy retains only in-frame clones and omits some. The D gene and trimming were derived from the DNA, and the V and J assignments and clone size from that table. This sample carries 240,000 or so clones, around four fifths of them seen once, and the ten largest clones take 1.9%. This CDR3 contains 15 residues. In germline, CDR1 is MDHEN, CDR2 SYDVKM. The V and J ends lost 5 bases and 0 bases, in that order; junction bases with no gene match: 3.

The V gene is TRBV28, the J gene TRBJ1-5; 8 bases align to TRBD1. This clonotype originated in a woman aged 80 or over with acute or convalescent COVID-19. Sequencing was performed on peripheral blood. The CDR3 reads CASSPTGASNQPQHF. In DNA, the CDR3 is TGTGCCAGCAGTCCGACAGGGGCTAGCAATCAGCCCCAGCATTTT.